A single T cell receptor (beta chain) is shown here with its context. CDR1 is SGHDT, CDR2 YYEEEE, per germline. J gave up 0 bases and V 2 bases, and 4 bases lay outside the gene matches. This CDR3 has 18 residues. These data originate in a study of shared clonotypes between healthy human individuals. Across the whole study: The people who gave samples were a couple of women and a few men aged 18 to 49.

Measured with immunoSEQ multiplex PCR; TCRdb has only the in-frame clones, and not every one. The sample carries around 180,000 clones, roughly 93% recorded once. The gene calls are TRBV5-6 and TRBJ1-6; the match to TRBD1 covers 11 bases. Source material: naive CD4+ T cells sorted from blood. As for subset: CD45RA+ positively selected. This sequence originates from a woman between 25 and 40 years old in good health. The CDR3 spells CASSFWDRGNSYNSPLHF. As DNA, the CDR3 is TGTGCCAGCAGCTTTTGGGACAGGGGGAACTCCTATAATTCACCCCTCCACTTT.